Listed here are 18 T cell receptor beta chains from one sample, sequenced in a study of blood T cell repertoires in COVID-19. The assay was immunoSEQ multiplex PCR, and TCRdb's table has in-frame clones only and misses some. Among around 310,000 clones, almost 90% were seen once, and the ten largest hold 0.95% to 1.3%. The sequencing sample was made of peripheral blood. These receptor sequences come from a woman aged 40 to 50 with COVID-19, enrolled during active disease.

Remarks on this clone: Distinct nucleotide sequences in the sample also encode this CDR3. CDR3: CASSSGQGNYGYTF. The CDR3 DNA reads as TGTGCCAGCAGTTCGGGACAGGGGAACTATGGCTACACCTTC. This chain joins TRBV27 and TRBJ1-2, with 10 bases that match TRBD1. CDR1 and CDR2 (germline): MNHEY, SMNVEV (reference sequence). This CDR3 comprises 14 residues. J was trimmed by 2 bases and V by 4 bases; bases with no gene match: 1.

The V and J genes are TRBV2 and TRBJ1-3; TRBD1 agrees at 7 bases. Germline assignment: CDR1 SNHLY and CDR2 FYNNEI. The CDR3 loop spans 15 amino acids. J lost 4 bases, V lost 5 bases, and 8 bases had no gene match. The CDR3 DNA sequence: TGTGCCAGCAGTCAACGGACAGGTGGGGGAAACACCATATATTTT. As protein: CASSQRTGGGNTIYF.

The CDR3 DNA follows: TGTGCCAGCAGTGAACCGGCAGGGTGGTCCTACGAGCAGTACTTC. This translates into CASSEPAGWSYEQYF. The gene calls are TRBV6-1 and TRBJ2-7, with TRBD1 as a possible D gene (5 bases). This CDR3 has 15 residues. Trimming took off 2 bases at V and 1 base at J, with 12 bases between the two ends. In germline, CDR1 is MNHNS, CDR2 SASEGT.

This clone was picked up one time. The CDR3 coding sequence is TGTGCCAGCAGCTTAGCGGGAGGTACAGATACGCAGTATTTT. The encoded protein is CASSLAGGTDTQYF. V usage is TRBV7-3 and J usage is TRBJ2-3, with 8 bases lining up with TRBD2. Germline V gene sequence: CDR1 SGHTA, CDR2 FQGTGA. The CDR3 consists of 14 residues. Unmatched junction bases numbered 1, after V lost 2 bases and J lost 3 bases. The entire variable domain, with the rest obtained from reference TRBV7-3 and TRBJ2-3, is as follows: GAGVSQTPSNKVTEKGKYVELRCDPISGHTALYWYRQSLGQGPEFLIYFQGTGAADDSGLPNDRFFAVRPEGSVSTLKIQRTERGDSAVYLCASSLAGGTDTQYFGPGTRLTVL.

The chain is built from TRBV15 and TRBJ1-4; D ambiguous. V shed 0 bases and J shed 6 bases, with 11 bases lying between them. Germline V lookup: CDR1 LNHNV, CDR2 YYDKDF (reference sequence). CDR3 length: 15 residues. The CDR3 protein is CATSRESSGDEKLFF. The CDR3 DNA is TGTGCCACCAGCAGAGAGTCATCGGGAGATGAAAAACTGTTTTTT.

Only a few counts were recorded for this clone. The gene calls are TRBV28 and TRBJ1-2; no firm D call. This CDR3 comprises 13 residues. CDR1 is MDHEN, CDR2 SYDVKM, per germline. Trimming shortened V by 6 bases and J by 5 bases, and 13 bases separated the two germline ends. The CDR3 bases are TGTGCCAGCAGACCTCCCGACAATTATGGCTACACCTTC. It is translated as CASRPPDNYGYTF.

V usage is TRBV19 and J usage is TRBJ2-1, with D possibly matching TRBD1 (5 bases). CDR1 LNHDA and CDR2 SQIVND come from the germline V gene (reference sequence). Trimming stripped 6 bases from V and 6 bases from J, with 12 bases between. The CDR3 sequence is 13 residues long. The CDR3 region is CASRGPLGNEQFF. Written as DNA, the CDR3 is TGTGCCAGTAGGGGGCCGTTGGGCAATGAGCAGTTCTTC.

The rearrangement joins TRBV30 to TRBJ1-5; 9 bases are a match to TRBD1. This CDR3 has 14 residues. The V segment lost 3 bases and the J segment 7 bases; nucleotides outside the gene matches: 7. Germline V CDR1 and CDR2: GTSNPN, SVGIG (reference sequence). As DNA, the CDR3 is TGTGCCTGGAGCACCGGGACAGGGCGGCAGCCCCAGCATTTT. This gives the protein CAWSTGTGRQPQHF.

In this sample, this clone turned up once. V and J are TRBV7-3 and TRBJ2-1; 8 bases map to TRBD2. Trimming took 0 bases from V and 3 from J; bases not matched to a gene: 1. The CDR3 runs 15 residues. Germline V gene sequence: CDR1 SGHTA, CDR2 FQGTGA. The CDR3 region is CASSLTRGVYNEQFF. In nucleotides, the CDR3 is TGTGCCAGCAGCTTAACGCGGGGGGTCTACAATGAGCAGTTCTTC.

The V call is TRBV12-5, the J call TRBJ1-2, with TRBD1 identical over 7 bases. The CDR3 spans 17 residues. CDR1 and CDR2 (germline): LGHNT, FRNRAP. J lost 5 bases, V lost 5 bases, and 17 bases had no gene match. CDR3 sequence reads: CASGRLTGFLISYGYTF. CDR3 in DNA: TGTGCTAGTGGTCGACTGACAGGGTTTTTAATATCGTATGGCTACACCTTC.

The chain uses TRBV6-6 and TRBJ2-7; 9 bases agree with TRBD1. The CDR3 extends over 13 amino acids. Trimming at V came to 5 bases and at J to 6 bases, leaving 5 bases not matched to a gene. Germline V gives CDR1 MNHNY, CDR2 SVGAGI (reference sequence). Written as DNA, the CDR3 is TGTGCCAGCAGTGCAACAGGGGGCGGCGAGCAGTACTTC. This translates into CASSATGGGEQYF.

The genes are TRBV28 and TRBJ2-6; 7 nucleotides match TRBD1. CDR3 size: 18 residues. V lost 4 bases, J lost 0 bases, and 9 bases stayed unmatched. Germline V gene lookup returns CDR1 MDHEN and CDR2 SYDVKM. CDR3: CASSSSGTDYSGANVLTF. CDR3 in DNA: TGTGCCAGCAGTTCCTCCGGGACAGACTACTCTGGGGCCAACGTCCTGACTTTC.

The rearrangement joins TRBV19 to TRBJ1-5; no clear D gene. The ends were cut back, 10 bases at V and 1 base at J, with 23 bases in the middle. The CDR3 loop spans 17 amino acids. Germline V gives CDR1 LNHDA, CDR2 SQIVND (reference sequence). The CDR3 DNA reads TGTGCCACCACTAAAGACACCGGCGGACTAAGCAATCAGCCCCAGCATTTT. Amino acids: CATTKDTGGLSNQPQHF. Looking up the rest from reference TRBV19 and TRBJ1-5 gives the full variable domain: DGGITQSPKYLFRKEGQNVTLSCEQNLNHDAMYWYRQDPGQGLRLIYYSQIVNDFQKGDIAEGYSVSREKKESFPLTVTSAQKNPTAFYLCATTKDTGGLSNQPQHFGDGTRLSIL.

CDR3 in amino acids: CASSLGRQAWGNQPQHF. Here the CDR3 DNA reads TGTGCCAGCAGCTTAGGTCGACAGGCGTGGGGCAATCAGCCCCAGCATTTT. The genes are TRBV7-2 and TRBJ1-5; the D gene is possibly TRBD1 (6 bases). The germline V and J ends were trimmed by 1 base and 2 bases, with 15 bases remaining between them. Germline V gene lookup returns CDR1 SGHTA and CDR2 FQGNSA. CDR3 size: 17 residues. Full variable domain (rest looked up from reference TRBV7-2 and TRBJ1-5): GAGVSQSPSNKVTEKGKDVELRCDPISGHTALYWYRQSLGQGLEFLIYFQGNSAPDKSGLPSDRFSAERTGGSVSTLTIQRTQQEDSAVYLCASSLGRQAWGNQPQHFGDGTRLSIL.

The chain employs TRBV7-2 and TRBJ2-1, with TRBD2 matching 7 bases. The germline CDR1 and CDR2 sequences are SGHTA and FQGNSA. The CDR3 has 14 amino acids. Trimming at V came to 5 bases and at J to 7 bases, leaving 8 bases not matched to a gene. CDR3: CASSTRRGGNEQFF. CDR3 coding DNA: TGTGCCAGCAGCACCCGGAGGGGAGGGAATGAGCAGTTCTTC. Complete variable domain (other parts from reference TRBV7-2 and TRBJ2-1): GAGVSQSPSNKVTEKGKDVELRCDPISGHTALYWYRQSLGQGLEFLIYFQGNSAPDKSGLPSDRFSAERTGGSVSTLTIQRTQQEDSAVYLCASSTRRGGNEQFFGPGTRLTVL.

This clone was observed a handful of times. The genes are TRBV28 and TRBJ1-2, with unresolved D. In germline, CDR1 is MDHEN, CDR2 SYDVKM. V was cut by 6 bases and J by 7 bases, with 12 bases left in between. The CDR3 covers 12 residues. The CDR3 loop reads CASSSAGVGYTF. In DNA form, the CDR3 reads TGTGCCAGCAGCTCTGCCGGGGTTGGCTACACCTTC.

CDR3 region: CASSSTPGDRRYSNQPQHF. The CDR3 DNA is TGTGCCAGCAGCTCAACCCCGGGGGACAGGAGGTATAGCAATCAGCCCCAGCATTTT. This chain links TRBV28 with TRBJ1-5; 8 positions match TRBD1. CDR3 length equals 19 residues. Trimming cost V 6 bases and J 0 bases; bases outside gene matches: 16. CDR1 MDHEN and CDR2 SYDVKM come from the germline V gene. The full variable domain, in which reference TRBV28 and TRBJ1-5 provide the parts outside the CDR3, is DVKVTQSSRYLVKRTGEKVFLECVQDMDHENMFWYRQDPGLGLRLIYFSYDVKMKEKGDIPEGYSVSREKKERFSLILESASTNQTSMYLCASSSTPGDRRYSNQPQHFGDGTRLSIL.

CDR3 DNA: TGTGCCAGCAGTTTATCCAGAAACACCGGGGAGCTGTTTTTT. Protein: CASSLSRNTGELFF. V is TRBV28 and J is TRBJ2-2; D not certain. Germline CDR1 and CDR2: MDHEN and SYDVKM. The CDR3 consists of 14 residues. The V gene lost 1 base and the J gene lost 2 bases, with 5 bases spanning the gap.